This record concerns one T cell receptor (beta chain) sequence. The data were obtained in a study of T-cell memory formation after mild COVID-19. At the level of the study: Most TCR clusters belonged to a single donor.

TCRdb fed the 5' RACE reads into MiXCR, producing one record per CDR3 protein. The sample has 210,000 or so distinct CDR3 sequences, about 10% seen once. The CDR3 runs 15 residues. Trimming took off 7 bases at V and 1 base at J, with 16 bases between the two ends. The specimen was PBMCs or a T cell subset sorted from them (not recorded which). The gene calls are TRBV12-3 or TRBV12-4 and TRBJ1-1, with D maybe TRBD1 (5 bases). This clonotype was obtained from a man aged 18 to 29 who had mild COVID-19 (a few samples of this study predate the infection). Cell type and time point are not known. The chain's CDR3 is CASTQSGAWNTEAFF. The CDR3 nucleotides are TGTGCCAGCACCCAGTCCGGGGCTTGGAACACTGAAGCTTTCTTT.